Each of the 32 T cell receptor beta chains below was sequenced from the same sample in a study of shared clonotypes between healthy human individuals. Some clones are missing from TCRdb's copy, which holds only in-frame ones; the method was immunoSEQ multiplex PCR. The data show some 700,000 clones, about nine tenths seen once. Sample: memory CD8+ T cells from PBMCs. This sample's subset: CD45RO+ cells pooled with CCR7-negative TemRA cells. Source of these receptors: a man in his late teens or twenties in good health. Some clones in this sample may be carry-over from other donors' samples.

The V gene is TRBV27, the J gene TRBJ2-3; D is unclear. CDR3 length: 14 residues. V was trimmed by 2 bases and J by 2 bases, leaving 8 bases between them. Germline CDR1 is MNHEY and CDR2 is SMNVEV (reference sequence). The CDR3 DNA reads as TGTGCCAGCAGTTTAGGGCTAGACACAGATACGCAGTATTTT. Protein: CASSLGLDTDTQYF.

In DNA, the CDR3 is TGTGCCACCAGCAGAGGATGGCGGGGGCCCTACGAGCAGTACTTC. Its protein is CATSRGWRGPYEQYF. This rearrangement joins TRBV15 to TRBJ2-7; D may be TRBD2 (7 bases). This CDR3 contains 15 residues. Germline V gene sequence: CDR1 LNHNV, CDR2 YYDKDF (reference sequence). V shed 1 base and J shed 2 bases, with 12 bases lying between them.

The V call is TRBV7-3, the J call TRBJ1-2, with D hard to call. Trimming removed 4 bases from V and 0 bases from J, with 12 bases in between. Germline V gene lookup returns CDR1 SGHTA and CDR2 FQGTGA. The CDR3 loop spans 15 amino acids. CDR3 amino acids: CASSSSNTANYGYTF. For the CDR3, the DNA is TGTGCCAGCAGCTCATCCAACACAGCTAACTATGGCTACACCTTC.

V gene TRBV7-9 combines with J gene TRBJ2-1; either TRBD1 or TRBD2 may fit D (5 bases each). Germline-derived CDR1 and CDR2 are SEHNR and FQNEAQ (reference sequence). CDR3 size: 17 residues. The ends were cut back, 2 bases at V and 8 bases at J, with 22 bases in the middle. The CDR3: CASSLSLRMGDVDEQFF. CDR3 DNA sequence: TGTGCCAGCAGCTTATCACTGAGGATGGGGGATGTCGATGAGCAGTTCTTC.

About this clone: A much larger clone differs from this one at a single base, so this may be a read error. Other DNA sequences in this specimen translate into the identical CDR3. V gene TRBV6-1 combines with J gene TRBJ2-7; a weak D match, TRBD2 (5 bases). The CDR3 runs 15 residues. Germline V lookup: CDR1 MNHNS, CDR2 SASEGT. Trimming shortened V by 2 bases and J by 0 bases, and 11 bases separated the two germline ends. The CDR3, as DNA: TGTGCCAGCAGTGAAAGTACGGGGAGCTCCTACGAGCAGTACTTC. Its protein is CASSESTGSSYEQYF.

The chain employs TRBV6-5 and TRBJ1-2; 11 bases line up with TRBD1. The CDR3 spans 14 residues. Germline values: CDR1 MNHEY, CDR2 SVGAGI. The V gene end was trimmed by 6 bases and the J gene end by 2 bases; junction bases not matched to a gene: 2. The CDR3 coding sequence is TGTGCCAGCAGCCGGGACAGGGGGAACTATGGCTACACCTTC. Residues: CASSRDRGNYGYTF.

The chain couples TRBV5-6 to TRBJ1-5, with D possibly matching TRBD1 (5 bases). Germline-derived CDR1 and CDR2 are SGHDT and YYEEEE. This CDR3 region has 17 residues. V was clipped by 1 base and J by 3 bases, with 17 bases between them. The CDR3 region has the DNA TGTGCCAGCAGCTTGTACTCAGGGACTGCTCTCAATCAGCCCCAGCATTTT. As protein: CASSLYSGTALNQPQHF.

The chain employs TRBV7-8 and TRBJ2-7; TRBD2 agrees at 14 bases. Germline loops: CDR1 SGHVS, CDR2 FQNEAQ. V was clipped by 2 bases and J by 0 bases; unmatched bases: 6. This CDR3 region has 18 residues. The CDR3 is CASSLQGLAGESSYEQYF. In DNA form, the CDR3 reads TGTGCCAGCAGCTTACAGGGACTAGCGGGAGAAAGCTCCTACGAGCAGTACTTC.

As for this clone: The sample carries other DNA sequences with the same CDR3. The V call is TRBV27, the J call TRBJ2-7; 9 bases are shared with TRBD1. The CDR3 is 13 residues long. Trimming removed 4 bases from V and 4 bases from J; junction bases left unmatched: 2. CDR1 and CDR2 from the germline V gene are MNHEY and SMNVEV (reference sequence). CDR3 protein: CASSWGQGYEQYF. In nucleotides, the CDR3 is TGTGCCAGCAGTTGGGGACAGGGTTACGAGCAGTACTTC.

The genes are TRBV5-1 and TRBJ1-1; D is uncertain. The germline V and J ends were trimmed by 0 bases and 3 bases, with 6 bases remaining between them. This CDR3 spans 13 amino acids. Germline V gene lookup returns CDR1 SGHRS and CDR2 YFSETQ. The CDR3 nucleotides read TGCGCCAGCAGCTTGGGACACGACACTGAAGCTTTCTTT. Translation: CASSLGHDTEAFF.

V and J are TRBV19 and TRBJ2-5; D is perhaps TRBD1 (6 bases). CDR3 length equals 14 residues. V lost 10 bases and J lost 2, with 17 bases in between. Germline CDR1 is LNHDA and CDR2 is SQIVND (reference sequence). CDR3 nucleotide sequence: TGTGCCACCCCAACCCGGACAGCACAAGAGACCCAGTACTTC. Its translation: CATPTRTAQETQYF.

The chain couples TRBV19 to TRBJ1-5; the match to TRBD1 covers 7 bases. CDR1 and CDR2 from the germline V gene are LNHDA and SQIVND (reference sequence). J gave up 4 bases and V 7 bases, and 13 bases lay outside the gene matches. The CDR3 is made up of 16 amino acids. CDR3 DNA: TGTGCCAGTAATTCAAGAGACAGGGTATTAAATCAGCCCCAGCATTTT. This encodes CASNSRDRVLNQPQHF.

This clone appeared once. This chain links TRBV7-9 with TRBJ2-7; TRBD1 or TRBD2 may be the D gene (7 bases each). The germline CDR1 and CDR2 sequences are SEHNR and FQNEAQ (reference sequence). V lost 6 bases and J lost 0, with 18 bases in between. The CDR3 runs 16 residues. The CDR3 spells CASRKGAGVGSYEQYF. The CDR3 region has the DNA TGTGCCAGCAGGAAGGGGGCGGGAGTAGGCTCCTACGAGCAGTACTTC.

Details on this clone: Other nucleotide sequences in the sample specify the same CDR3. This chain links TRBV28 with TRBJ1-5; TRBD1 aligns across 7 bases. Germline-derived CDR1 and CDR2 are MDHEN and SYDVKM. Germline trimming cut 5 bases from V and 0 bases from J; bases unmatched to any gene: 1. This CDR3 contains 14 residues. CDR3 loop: CASSRQGSNQPQHF. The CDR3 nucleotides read TGTGCCAGCAGTAGACAGGGTAGCAATCAGCCCCAGCATTTT.

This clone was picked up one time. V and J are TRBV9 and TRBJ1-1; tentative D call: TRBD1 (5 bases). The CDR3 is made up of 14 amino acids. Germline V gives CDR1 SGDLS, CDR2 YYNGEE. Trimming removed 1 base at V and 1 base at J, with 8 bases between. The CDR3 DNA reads TGTGCCAGCAGCGTACACGGGGGGAACACTGAAGCTTTCTTT. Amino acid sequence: CASSVHGGNTEAFF.

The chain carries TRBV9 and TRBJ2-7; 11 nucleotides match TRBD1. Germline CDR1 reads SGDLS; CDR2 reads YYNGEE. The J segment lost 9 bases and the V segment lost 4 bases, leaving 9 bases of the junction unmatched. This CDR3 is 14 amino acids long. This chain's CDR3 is CASSPGQGAIGQYF. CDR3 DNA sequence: TGTGCCAGCAGCCCCGGACAGGGGGCGATAGGGCAGTACTTC.

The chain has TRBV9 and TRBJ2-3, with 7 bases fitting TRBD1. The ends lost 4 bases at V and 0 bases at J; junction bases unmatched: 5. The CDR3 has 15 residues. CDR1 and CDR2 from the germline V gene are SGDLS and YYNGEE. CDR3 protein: CASSSGTVSTDTQYF. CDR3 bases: TGTGCCAGCAGCTCCGGGACAGTCAGCACAGATACGCAGTATTTT.

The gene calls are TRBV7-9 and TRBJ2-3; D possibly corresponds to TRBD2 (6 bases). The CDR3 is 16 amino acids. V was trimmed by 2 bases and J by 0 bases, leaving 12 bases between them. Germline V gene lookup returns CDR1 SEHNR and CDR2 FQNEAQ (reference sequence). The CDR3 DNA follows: TGTGCCAGCAGCTTAACAAGCGGGTTAAGCACAGATACGCAGTATTTT. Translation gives CASSLTSGLSTDTQYF.

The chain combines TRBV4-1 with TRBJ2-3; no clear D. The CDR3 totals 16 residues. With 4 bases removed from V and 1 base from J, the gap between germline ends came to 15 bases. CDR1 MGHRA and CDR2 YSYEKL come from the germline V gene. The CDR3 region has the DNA TGCGCCAGCAGCCCAAGACTCACGGCCGGCACAGATACGCAGTATTTT. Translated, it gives CASSPRLTAGTDTQYF.

CDR3 DNA sequence: TGTGCCACCAGCGGAAACACCATATATTTT. Its protein is CATSGNTIYF. The V gene is TRBV2, the J gene TRBJ1-3; D is unresolved. Between the trimmed V and J ends, which lost 10 bases and 4 bases, there was a span of 5 bases. The CDR3 consists of 10 residues. The V gene's germline CDR1 is SNHLY and CDR2 FYNNEI.

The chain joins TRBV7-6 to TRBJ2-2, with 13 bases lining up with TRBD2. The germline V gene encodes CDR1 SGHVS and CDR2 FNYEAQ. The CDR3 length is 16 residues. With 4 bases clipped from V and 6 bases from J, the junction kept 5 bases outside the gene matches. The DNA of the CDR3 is TGTGCCAGCAGCTCCGGACTAGCGGGAGAGTCCGGGGAGCTGTTTTTT. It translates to CASSSGLAGESGELFF.

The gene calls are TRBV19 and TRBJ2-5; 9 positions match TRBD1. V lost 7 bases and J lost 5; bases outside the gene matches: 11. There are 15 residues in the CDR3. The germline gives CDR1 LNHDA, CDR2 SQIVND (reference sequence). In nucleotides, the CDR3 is TGTGCCAGTACCGCCGGGACAGGGCGTCGGGAGACCCAGTACTTC. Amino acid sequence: CASTAGTGRRETQYF.

CDR3 sequence: CSVVEGAGYGYTF. DNA for the CDR3: TGCAGCGTTGTTGAGGGGGCAGGATATGGCTACACCTTC. The chain couples TRBV29-1 to TRBJ1-2, with 7 nucleotides matching TRBD1. The CDR3 is made up of 13 amino acids. The V and J ends lost 4 bases and 5 bases, in that order; junction bases with no gene match: 7. Germline V lookup: CDR1 SQVTM, CDR2 ANQGSEA.

In DNA form, the CDR3 reads TGTGCCAGCAGCGAGGACGGCGAAAATGAGCAGTTCTTC. This encodes CASSEDGENEQFF. This rearrangement joins TRBV9 to TRBJ2-1; D remains unclear. Trimming took off 3 bases at V and 7 bases at J, with 11 bases between the two ends. Looked up from germline, CDR1 is SGDLS and CDR2 is YYNGEE. This CDR3 spans 13 amino acids.

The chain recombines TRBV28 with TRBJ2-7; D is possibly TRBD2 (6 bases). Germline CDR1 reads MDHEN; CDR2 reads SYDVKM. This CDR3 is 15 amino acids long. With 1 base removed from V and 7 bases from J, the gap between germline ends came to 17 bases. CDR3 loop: CASSLLSGRAGEQYF. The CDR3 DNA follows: TGTGCCAGCAGTTTATTGAGTGGTCGGGCGGGGGAGCAGTACTTC.

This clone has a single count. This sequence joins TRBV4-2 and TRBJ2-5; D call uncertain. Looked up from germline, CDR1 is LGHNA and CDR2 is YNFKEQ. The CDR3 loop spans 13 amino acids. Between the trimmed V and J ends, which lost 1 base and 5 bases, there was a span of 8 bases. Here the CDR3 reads CASSQVIGETQYF. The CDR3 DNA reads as TGTGCCAGCAGCCAAGTCATCGGGGAGACCCAGTACTTC.

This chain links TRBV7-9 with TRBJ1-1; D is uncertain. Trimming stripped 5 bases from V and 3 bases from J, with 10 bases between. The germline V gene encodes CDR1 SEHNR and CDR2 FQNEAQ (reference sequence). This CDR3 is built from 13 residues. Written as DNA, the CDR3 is TGTGCCAGCAGCACCGGGTGGGACACTGAAGCTTTCTTT. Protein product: CASSTGWDTEAFF.

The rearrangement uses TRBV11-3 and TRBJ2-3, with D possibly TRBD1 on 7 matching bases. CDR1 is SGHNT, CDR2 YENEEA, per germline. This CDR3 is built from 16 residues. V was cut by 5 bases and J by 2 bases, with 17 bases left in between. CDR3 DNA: TGTGCCAGCAGCCCGGGGGACAGCCGCCCCACAGATACGCAGTATTTT. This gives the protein CASSPGDSRPTDTQYF.

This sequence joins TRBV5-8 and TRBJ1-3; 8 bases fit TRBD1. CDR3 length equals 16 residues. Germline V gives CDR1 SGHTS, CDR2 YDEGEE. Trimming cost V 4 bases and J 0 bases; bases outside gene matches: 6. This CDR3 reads CASSVRQGSSGNTIYF. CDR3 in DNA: TGTGCCAGCAGCGTACGACAGGGGAGCTCTGGAAACACCATATATTTT.

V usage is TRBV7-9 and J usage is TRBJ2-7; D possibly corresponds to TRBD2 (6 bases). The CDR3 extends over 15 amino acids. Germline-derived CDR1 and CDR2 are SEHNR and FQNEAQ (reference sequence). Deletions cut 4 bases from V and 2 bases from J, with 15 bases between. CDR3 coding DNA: TGTGCCAGCAGCTCCTCTAGCGAGATACCCTACGAGCAGTACTTC. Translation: CASSSSSEIPYEQYF.

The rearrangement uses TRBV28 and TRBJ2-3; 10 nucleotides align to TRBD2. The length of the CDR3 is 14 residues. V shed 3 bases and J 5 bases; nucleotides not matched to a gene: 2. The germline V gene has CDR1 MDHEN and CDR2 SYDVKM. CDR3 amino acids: CASSFLAGEDTQYF. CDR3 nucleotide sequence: TGTGCCAGCAGTTTCCTAGCGGGAGAAGATACGCAGTATTTT.

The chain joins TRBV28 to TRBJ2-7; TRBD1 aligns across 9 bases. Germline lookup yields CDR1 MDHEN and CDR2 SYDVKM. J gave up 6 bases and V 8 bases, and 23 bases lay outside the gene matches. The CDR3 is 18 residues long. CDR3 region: CASHSFLQGASALGEQYF. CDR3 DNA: TGTGCCAGCCACAGTTTTTTACAGGGGGCATCGGCCCTCGGCGAGCAGTACTTC. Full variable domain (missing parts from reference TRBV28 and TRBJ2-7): DVKVTQSSRYLVKRTGEKVFLECVQDMDHENMFWYRQDPGLGLRLIYFSYDVKMKEKGDIPEGYSVSREKKERFSLILESASTNQTSMYLCASHSFLQGASALGEQYFGPGTRLTVT.